The 13 T cell receptor beta chains presented below share a single source sample, sequenced in a study of shared clonotypes between healthy human individuals. The protocol was immunoSEQ multiplex PCR, while the TCRdb copy is restricted to in-frame clones and leaves out a portion. The table includes a few hundred thousand clones, 95% to 98% detected once. The material sequenced was naive CD4+ T cells sorted from blood. Subset described: CD45RA+ positively selected. The receptors derive from a woman in her 30s in good health.

The chain recombines TRBV7-9 with TRBJ2-7, with TRBD2 identical over 9 bases. CDR1 is SEHNR, CDR2 FQNEAQ, per germline (reference sequence). The CDR3 loop spans 15 amino acids. The ends lost 5 bases at V and 4 bases at J; junction bases unmatched: 9. The CDR3 loop reads CASSPRASGNYEQYF. CDR3 nucleotides: TGTGCCAGCAGCCCCCGCGCTAGCGGGAATTACGAGCAGTACTTC.

This chain links TRBV4-1 with TRBJ2-4, with D hard to call. The CDR3 loop spans 12 amino acids. Germline V gene lookup returns CDR1 MGHRA and CDR2 YSYEKL. V was pared by 2 bases and J by 10 bases, with 9 bases between. The chain's CDR3 is CASSQPMGIQYF. CDR3 sequence (DNA): TGCGCCAGCAGCCAACCGATGGGGATTCAGTACTTC.

The chain joins TRBV2 to TRBJ1-3, with 7 bases lining up with TRBD1. The CDR3 length is 15 residues. Germline V gene sequence: CDR1 SNHLY, CDR2 FYNNEI. After removal of 6 bases from V and 0 bases from J, the junction contained 5 bases not matched to a gene. The CDR3 DNA follows: TGTGCCAGCAGCCCACAGGGGATCTCTGGAAACACCATATATTTT. It translates to CASSPQGISGNTIYF. The full variable domain, rest sourced from reference TRBV2 and TRBJ1-3, is EPEVTQTPSHQVTQMGQEVILRCVPISNHLYFYWYRQILGQKVEFLVSFYNNEISEKSEIFDDQFSVERPDGSNFTLKIRSTKLEDSAMYFCASSPQGISGNTIYFGEGSWLTVV.

This sequence joins TRBV21-1 and TRBJ2-7. TRBV21-1 is an annotated pseudogene. The CDR3 is made up of 11 amino acids. CDR3 nucleotides: TGTGCCAGCAGGGGGGTCCGCGAGCAGTACTTC. This encodes CASRGVREQYF.

The rearrangement links TRBV9 to TRBJ1-3; 11 bases fit TRBD1. The CDR3 sequence is 17 residues long. Germline V gene data show CDR1 as SGDLS and CDR2 as YYNGEE. J gave up 0 bases and V 3 bases, and 5 bases lay outside the gene matches. CDR3 nucleotides: TGTGCCAGCAGCGAGTGGGGACAGGGGGTCTCTGGAAACACCATATATTTT. Amino acids: CASSEWGQGVSGNTIYF.

V is TRBV18 and J is TRBJ1-1; the D gene is possibly TRBD1 (6 bases). From germline, CDR1 is KGHSH and CDR2 LQKENI. CDR3 size: 14 residues. Trimming pared 2 bases from V and 4 bases from J, leaving 11 bases between. This chain's CDR3 is CASSPGLGATEAFF. CDR3 sequence (DNA): TGTGCCAGCTCACCAGGTTTGGGGGCCACTGAAGCTTTCTTT.

This clone has just one count. This sample includes further DNA sequences coding for the same CDR3. The V call is TRBV6-4, the J call TRBJ2-1, with TRBD1 identical over 8 bases. Trimming removed 6 bases from V and 0 bases from J; junction bases left unmatched: 4. The CDR3 is made up of 15 amino acids. From germline, CDR1 is MRHNA and CDR2 SNTAGT. CDR3 loop: CASSEDRGSYNEQFF. The CDR3, as DNA: TGTGCCAGCAGCGAAGACAGGGGCTCCTACAATGAGCAGTTCTTC.

Here the CDR3 DNA reads TGTGCCAGCAAGGGACTAGCGGGAGAAAATGAGCAGTTCTTC. Translated, it gives CASKGLAGENEQFF. V and J are TRBV7-9 and TRBJ2-1; 14 bases align to TRBD2. The CDR3 sequence is 14 residues long. Per the germline V gene, CDR1 is SEHNR and CDR2 is FQNEAQ (reference sequence). J lost 7 bases, V lost 7 bases, and 3 bases had no gene match.

The gene calls are TRBV14 and TRBJ1-1; possibly TRBD1 for D (6 bases). V dropped 2 bases and J dropped 7 bases, with 14 bases sitting between them. CDR1 SGHDN and CDR2 FVKESK come from the germline V gene. The CDR3 contains 14 residues. CDR3 sequence: CASSQPTGLNEAFF. As DNA, the CDR3 is TGTGCCAGCAGCCAACCAACAGGGCTCAATGAAGCTTTCTTT. Combining the CDR3 with reference TRBV14 and TRBJ1-1 gives the whole variable domain EAGVTQFPSHSVIEKGQTVTLRCDPISGHDNLYWYRRVMGKEIKFLLHFVKESKQDESGMPNNRFLAERTGGTYSTLKVQPAELEDSGVYFCASSQPTGLNEAFFGQGTRLTVV.

The CDR3 is CASSSAPQGALNYGYTF. The DNA for the CDR3 is TGTGCCAGCAGCTCCGCCCCTCAGGGGGCACTGAACTATGGCTACACCTTC. V gene TRBV13 combines with J gene TRBJ1-2, with 8 bases that match TRBD1. J gave up 2 bases and V 4 bases, and 12 bases lay outside the gene matches. CDR1 and CDR2 from the germline V gene are PRHDT and FYEKMQ (reference sequence). The CDR3 is made up of 17 amino acids. The whole variable domain, filled in from reference TRBV13 and TRBJ1-2, reads AAGVIQSPRHLIKEKRETATLKCYPIPRHDTVYWYQQGPGQDPQFLISFYEKMQSDKGSIPDRFSAQQFSDYHSELNMSSLELGDSALYFCASSSAPQGALNYGYTFGSGTRLTVV.

The CDR3 DNA is TGTGCCAGCAGTTACCTAGCGTCACGCACAGATACGCAGTATTTT. It encodes CASSYLASRTDTQYF. The gene calls are TRBV6-6 and TRBJ2-3; D may be TRBD2 (6 bases). Germline V gene sequence: CDR1 MNHNY, CDR2 SVGAGI (reference sequence). With 2 bases removed from V and 1 base from J, the gap between germline ends came to 10 bases. The CDR3 is 15 residues long.

This clone has a single count. The CDR3 spells CASSGGLAGGSYEQYF. The CDR3 bases are TGTGCCAGCAGCGGGGGACTAGCGGGAGGGTCCTACGAGCAGTACTTC. This chain links TRBV7-8 with TRBJ2-7; 16 nucleotides line up with TRBD2. This CDR3 comprises 16 residues. V trimming: 5 bases; J trimming: 1 base; junction bases outside the gene matches: 2. In germline, CDR1 is SGHVS, CDR2 FQNEAQ.

The chain uses TRBV14 and TRBJ1-3; D is unclear. From germline, CDR1 is SGHDN and CDR2 FVKESK. CDR3 size: 16 residues. V was shortened by 1 base and J by 0 bases, with 10 bases between the two germline ends. CDR3: CASSQVAASSGNTIYF. The CDR3 coding sequence is TGTGCCAGCAGCCAAGTAGCGGCAAGCTCTGGAAACACCATATATTTT.